These 15 T cell receptor beta chains were all obtained from the same sample, sequenced in a study of cytomegalovirus exposure and HLA in healthy donors. Sequencing was performed with immunoSEQ multiplex PCR; in TCRdb, only in-frame clones are kept and a portion is missing. The repertoire consists of around 300,000 clones, with more than 75% occurring once and the leading ten covering 0.92%. The specimen sequenced was PBMCs. These receptors were obtained from a woman between 18 and 29 years old in good health and CMV-seronegative.

The chain uses TRBV9 and TRBJ1-2; possible D gene TRBD1, 6 bases. Germline CDR1 and CDR2: SGDLS and YYNGEE. Trimming shortened V by 0 bases and J by 7 bases, and 13 bases separated the two germline ends. The CDR3 runs 14 residues. CDR3 nucleotide sequence: TGTGCCAGCAGCGTAGCGCAGGGGATCGGTGGCTACACCTTC. It encodes CASSVAQGIGGYTF.

The CDR3 here is CASSLVLAGGWSNEQFF. For the CDR3, the DNA is TGTGCCAGCAGTTTAGTGCTAGCGGGAGGGTGGAGCAATGAGCAGTTCTTC. This chain connects TRBV28 to TRBJ2-1; 12 bases line up with TRBD2. Trimming at V came to 2 bases and at J to 6 bases, leaving 8 bases not matched to a gene. The CDR3 covers 17 residues. CDR1 is MDHEN and CDR2 is SYDVKM in the germline V gene.

The genes are TRBV28 and TRBJ1-4; weak D call: TRBD1 (6 bases). The CDR3 runs to 15 residues. Germline CDR1 reads MDHEN; CDR2 reads SYDVKM. Trimming took off 6 bases at V and 4 bases at J, with 15 bases between the two ends. In DNA form, the CDR3 reads TGTGCCAGCAGGACCACAGGGCAACATAATGAAAAACTGTTTTTT. It codes for CASRTTGQHNEKLFF.

The rearrangement joins TRBV5-1 to TRBJ2-3; D gene unclear. V was cut by 3 bases and J by 2 bases, with 4 bases left in between. The germline V gene has CDR1 SGHRS and CDR2 YFSETQ. The CDR3 is made up of 12 amino acids. The CDR3 region has the DNA TGCGCCAGCAGCTACAACACAGATACGCAGTATTTT. The encoded protein is CASSYNTDTQYF.

The rearrangement joins TRBV27 to TRBJ1-2; 9 bases align to TRBD1. Germline assignment: CDR1 MNHEY and CDR2 SMNVEV (reference sequence). Trimming removed 2 bases from V and 4 bases from J; junction bases left unmatched: 11. The CDR3 spans 17 residues. CDR3 amino acids: CASSLTPLDRGSYGYTF. DNA for the CDR3: TGTGCCAGCAGTTTAACCCCTCTGGACAGGGGATCCTATGGCTACACCTTC.

This clone appeared once. The chain is built from TRBV18 and TRBJ1-1, with unresolved D. This CDR3 spans 14 amino acids. Trimming left V 6 bases short and J 0 bases short, with 11 bases between. Germline lookup yields CDR1 KGHSH and CDR2 LQKENI. The CDR3 here is CASSQELMNTEAFF. In DNA form, the CDR3 reads TGTGCCAGCTCTCAAGAACTCATGAACACTGAAGCTTTCTTT.

V gene TRBV4-1 combines with J gene TRBJ2-7; D unresolved. V was pared by 0 bases and J by 1 base, with 7 bases between. CDR3 length: 14 amino acids. Germline-derived CDR1 and CDR2 are MGHRA and YSYEKL. This CDR3 is CASSQDRRSYEQYF. CDR3 DNA sequence: TGCGCCAGCAGCCAAGATAGGCGGTCCTACGAGCAGTACTTC.

The chain recombines TRBV30 with TRBJ1-2, with D hard to call. V was clipped by 4 bases and J by 4 bases, with 13 bases between them. CDR1 and CDR2 from the germline V gene are GTSNPN and SVGIG (reference sequence). The CDR3 contains 13 residues. The CDR3 nucleotides are TGTGCCTGGACATTGGCGGAGAGCTATGGCTACACCTTC. It specifies CAWTLAESYGYTF.

The rearrangement uses TRBV30 and TRBJ2-3; D is perhaps TRBD2 (6 bases). The V end lost 0 bases, the J end lost 1 base, and 11 bases lay between the germline ends. Per germline, CDR1 GTSNPN and CDR2 SVGIG (reference sequence). The CDR3 runs to 15 residues. Here the CDR3 reads CAWSVPGTGTDTQYF. The DNA for the CDR3 is TGTGCCTGGAGTGTACCGGGGACTGGCACAGATACGCAGTATTTT.

This rearrangement joins TRBV20-1 to TRBJ2-5; the D gene is possibly TRBD1 (6 bases). Germline values: CDR1 DFQATT, CDR2 SNEGSKA (reference sequence). Trimming left V 7 bases short and J 4 bases short, with 10 bases between. This CDR3 region has 11 residues. The CDR3 sequence: CSETGGETQYF. DNA for the CDR3: TGCAGTGAGACAGGAGGAGAGACCCAGTACTTC.

This chain uses TRBV7-9 with TRBJ1-3, with D possibly matching TRBD1 (6 bases). Trimming took 4 bases from V and 0 from J, leaving 13 bases between them. The CDR3 consists of 16 residues. Per germline, CDR1 SEHNR and CDR2 FQNEAQ (reference sequence). The DNA of the CDR3 is TGTGCCAGCAGCTCCCGACAGGTCCTCTCTGGAAACACCATATATTTT. Translating it yields CASSSRQVLSGNTIYF.

V gene TRBV28 combines with J gene TRBJ1-2; D may be TRBD1 (5 bases). Germline CDR1 reads MDHEN; CDR2 reads SYDVKM. CDR3 length: 12 amino acids. V dropped 5 bases and J dropped 8 bases, with 12 bases sitting between them. CDR3 bases: TGTGCCAGCAGTGCACAGGATCAAGGCTACACCTTC. It is translated as CASSAQDQGYTF.

The rearrangement links TRBV5-4 to TRBJ2-1, with 10 bases lining up with TRBD1. The CDR3 is 16 residues long. CDR1 is SGHNT and CDR2 is YYREEE in the germline V gene (reference sequence). With V trimmed by 1 base and J by 6 bases, 7 bases remained unmatched. As DNA, the CDR3 is TGTGCCAGCAGCTTGCGACCGGGACAGGGGATCAATGAGCAGTTCTTC. Translation: CASSLRPGQGINEQFF.

This clone has only one observation. The J gene is TRBJ1-1, the V gene TRBV29-1; D is perhaps TRBD1 (6 bases). The CDR3 sequence is 13 residues long. The germline V gene encodes CDR1 SQVTM and CDR2 ANQGSEA. V was pared by 7 bases and J by 3 bases, with 15 bases between. The CDR3 here is CSGERDKYTEAFF. The CDR3 region has the DNA TGCAGCGGGGAGCGGGACAAGTACACTGAAGCTTTCTTT. Together with reference TRBV29-1 and TRBJ1-1, the CDR3 gives the full variable domain: SAVISQKPSRDICQRGTSLTIQCQVDSQVTMMFWYRQQPGQSLTLIATANQGSEATYESGFVIDKFPISRPNLTFSTLTVSNMSPEDSSIYLCSGERDKYTEAFFGQGTRLTVV.

This clone was detected once. The chain combines TRBV28 with TRBJ2-5, with no clear D. The CDR3 extends over 15 amino acids. Trimming removed 5 bases at V and 4 bases at J, with 17 bases between. The germline gives CDR1 MDHEN, CDR2 SYDVKM. CDR3 region: CASSPLGPGGETQYF. The CDR3 coding sequence is TGTGCCAGCAGTCCCCTAGGTCCCGGCGGAGAGACCCAGTACTTC.